The 8 T cell receptor beta chains reported below all come from one sample, sequenced in a study of T cell responses to AZD1222 COVID-19 vaccine (dated by TCRdb to the early 2020s). Preparation of the library involved the immunoSEQ multiplex PCR assay. TCRdb took over this immuneACCESS table, retaining in-frame rearrangements with V and J assigned. Such tables are incomplete; in checked studies, under half of the missing clones stem from an unresolved V gene, and the remainder is unexplained. The table for this sample lists about 78,000 clones; approximately 90% of them were counted only once. About 3% of the sample comes from the top ten. In the paper's terms, the time point label means: about 28 days (+/-7) after the second vaccine dose. Here the sequenced sample was peripheral blood, taken 28 days after the second AZD1222 dose. The receptors here all came from an adult who received the AZD1222 COVID-19 vaccine.

The V gene is TRBV2, the J gene TRBJ1-4, with 7 bases identical to TRBD1. In germline, CDR1 is SNHLY, CDR2 FYNNEI. This CDR3 contains 21 residues. Trimming took 3 bases from V and 3 from J; bases not matched to a gene: 22. The CDR3 loop is CASSDFIAGTAAEGANEKLFF. The CDR3 DNA reads TGTGCCAGCAGTGATTTTATAGCCGGGACAGCCGCCGAGGGAGCTAATGAAAAACTGTTTTTT.

The CDR3 here is CASSQGSGGSYEQYF. The CDR3 nucleotides are TGCGCCAGCAGCCAAGGTTCAGGGGGGTCCTACGAGCAGTACTTC. The rearrangement links TRBV4-3 to TRBJ2-7, with D maybe TRBD1 (7 bases). The V gene's germline CDR1 is LGHNA and CDR2 YSLEER. Trimming left V 1 base short and J 1 base short, with 11 bases between. The CDR3 is made up of 15 amino acids.

This clone appeared a few times. The rearrangement links TRBV5-5 to TRBJ1-2, with 7 positions matching TRBD1. Trimming cost V 0 bases and J 4 bases; bases outside gene matches: 9. Germline V gene sequence: CDR1 SGHKS, CDR2 YYEKEE (reference sequence). The CDR3 sequence is 16 residues long. The chain's CDR3 is CASSLAYDRVGYGYTF. The CDR3 nucleotides are TGTGCCAGCAGCTTGGCTTATGACAGGGTAGGCTATGGCTACACCTTC.

Only a few counts were recorded for this clone. One end of the junction does not line up with germline, which may come from a read error. The gene calls are TRBV6-5 and TRBJ1-1; D not resolved. The CDR3 is 11 residues long. Germline CDR1 MNHEY, CDR2 SVGAGI. In DNA, the CDR3 is TGTGCCAGAACTCTGACGTGGGCAGGACCTTTT. Translation: CARTLTWAGPF.

This clone was seen a handful of times. V is TRBV7-9 and J is TRBJ2-2; possible D gene TRBD1, 6 bases. V lost 0 bases to trimming and J lost 4 bases, with 12 bases between them. The V gene's germline CDR1 is SEHNR and CDR2 FQNEAQ (reference sequence). This CDR3 is built from 16 residues. In nucleotides, the CDR3 is TGTGCCAGCAGCTTAGCGGCCAGGGGTCCCACCGGGGAGCTGTTTTTT. Amino acids: CASSLAARGPTGELFF. Complete variable domain (other parts from reference TRBV7-9 and TRBJ2-2): DTGVSQNPRHKITKRGQNVTFRCDPISEHNRLYWYRQTLGQGPEFLTYFQNEAQLEKSRLLSDRFSAERPKGSFSTLEIQRTEQGDSAMYLCASSLAARGPTGELFFGEGSRLTVL.

The chain joins TRBV6-2 or TRBV6-3 to TRBJ2-4, with D unresolved. In germline, CDR1 is MNHEY, CDR2 SVGEGT. Trimming removed 4 bases from V and 3 bases from J, with 4 bases in between. The CDR3 extends over 12 amino acids. The CDR3 DNA reads TGTGCCAGCAGTTCGTACAAAAACATTCAGTACTTC. It specifies CASSSYKNIQYF.

This chain links TRBV3-1 (or the pseudogene TRBV3-2) with TRBJ2-7; D perhaps matches TRBD2 (6 bases). The CDR3 loop spans 13 amino acids. The V and J ends lost 0 bases and 4 bases respectively, with 7 bases between them. CDR1 is LGHDT and CDR2 is YNNKEL in the germline V gene (reference sequence). CDR3 amino acids: CASSQESGYEQYF. Here the CDR3 DNA reads TGTGCCAGCAGCCAAGAGAGCGGGTACGAGCAGTACTTC.

This chain uses TRBV9 with TRBJ1-1; D uncertain. The CDR3 contains 16 residues. The germline V gene encodes CDR1 SGDLS and CDR2 YYNGEE. With 3 bases removed from V and 4 bases from J, the gap between germline ends came to 19 bases. For the CDR3, the DNA is TGTGCCAGCAGCGGGTTGTCTTACGGGCAAGGCACTGAAGCTTTCTTT. Its protein product is CASSGLSYGQGTEAFF.